The 20 T cell receptor beta chains given below trace back to one sample, sequenced in a study of siplizumab effects on memory and regulatory T cells. Assay: immunoSEQ multiplex PCR; the TCRdb copy retains only in-frame clones and omits some. The sample contains 90,000 to 120,000 clones, approximately 92% of which appear only once. Specimen: CD4+ T cells sorted from blood. Receptors originate from a human donor in good health. Some clones in this sample may be carry-over from other donors' samples.

V is TRBV6-1 and J is TRBJ2-7; perhaps TRBD1 as D (6 bases). Trimming stripped 6 bases from V and 0 bases from J, with 9 bases between. The CDR3 has 13 amino acids. In germline, CDR1 is MNHNS, CDR2 SASEGT. The CDR3: CASSRDNSYEQYF. For the CDR3, the DNA is TGTGCCAGCAGCCGGGACAACTCCTACGAGCAGTACTTC.

The chain's CDR3 is CSASSLNEQYF. In nucleotides, the CDR3 is TGCAGTGCTAGTTCGTTGAACGAGCAGTACTTC. The rearrangement links TRBV20-1 to TRBJ2-7; no clear D. V was pared by 3 bases and J by 5 bases, with 8 bases between. Per the germline V gene, CDR1 is DFQATT and CDR2 is SNEGSKA (reference sequence). This CDR3 has 11 amino acids.

The chain carries TRBV5-5 and TRBJ2-3; no clear D gene. The CDR3 consists of 14 residues. CDR1 SGHKS and CDR2 YYEKEE come from the germline V gene (reference sequence). Trimming left V 0 bases short and J 0 bases short, with 5 bases between. DNA of the CDR3: TGTGCCAGCAGCTTGGTGCCTAGCACAGATACGCAGTATTTT. This translates into CASSLVPSTDTQYF.

This sequence joins TRBV19 and TRBJ1-5; the match to TRBD1 covers 8 bases. The junction had 12 bases not matched to a gene; V was cut back by 1 base and J by 4 bases. CDR3 length equals 18 residues. Germline values: CDR1 LNHDA, CDR2 SQIVND (reference sequence). CDR3: CASSIVYPGTGRNQPQHF. As DNA, the CDR3 is TGTGCCAGTAGTATAGTTTATCCCGGGACAGGCCGTAATCAGCCCCAGCATTTT.

This chain uses TRBV14 with TRBJ2-2, with TRBD1 matching over 8 bases. The CDR3 has 14 residues. The junction had 3 bases not matched to a gene; V was cut back by 3 bases and J by 6 bases. Germline V gene lookup returns CDR1 SGHDN and CDR2 FVKESK. The CDR3 loop reads CASSQMTGAGELFF. CDR3 coding DNA: TGTGCCAGCAGCCAGATGACAGGGGCCGGGGAGCTGTTTTTT.

This sequence joins TRBV6-5 and TRBJ2-7; D gene uncertain. Trimming shortened V by 8 bases and J by 1 base, and 12 bases separated the two germline ends. The CDR3 runs to 13 residues. Germline CDR1 reads MNHEY; CDR2 reads SVGAGI. The CDR3: CASRISSSYEQYF. The DNA of the CDR3 is TGTGCCAGCCGTATTTCGAGTTCCTACGAGCAGTACTTC.

The V gene is TRBV7-2, the J gene TRBJ2-7; unclear D gene. CDR1 is SGHTA, CDR2 FQGNSA, per germline. The length of the CDR3 is 13 residues. V lost 4 bases and J lost 0, with 7 bases in between. CDR3: CASSYRISYEQYF. The CDR3 coding sequence is TGTGCCAGCAGCTACAGAATCTCCTACGAGCAGTACTTC. The full variable domain, in which reference TRBV7-2 and TRBJ2-7 provide the parts outside the CDR3, is GAGVSQSPSNKVTEKGKDVELRCDPISGHTALYWYRQSLGQGLEFLIYFQGNSAPDKSGLPSDRFSAERTGGSVSTLTIQRTQQEDSAVYLCASSYRISYEQYFGPGTRLTVT.

The chain couples TRBV5-1 to TRBJ2-2, with 10 bases fitting TRBD2. Trimming cost V 0 bases and J 0 bases; bases outside gene matches: 5. There are 18 residues in the CDR3. Looked up from germline, CDR1 is SGHRS and CDR2 is YFSETQ. In nucleotides, the CDR3 is TGCGCCAGCAGCTTGGCAGCGGGAGGGCCCGCGAACACCGGGGAGCTGTTTTTT. It encodes CASSLAAGGPANTGELFF. The full variable domain, with the rest looked up from reference TRBV5-1 and TRBJ2-2, is KAGVTQTPRYLIKTRGQQVTLSCSPISGHRSVSWYQQTPGQGLQFLFEYFSETQRNKGNFPGRFSGRQFSNSRSEMNVSTLELGDSALYLCASSLAAGGPANTGELFFGEGSRLTVL.

The chain carries TRBV7-9 and TRBJ1-1; no clear D. The V gene lost 5 bases and the J gene lost 8 bases, with 12 bases spanning the gap. The CDR3 runs 12 residues. CDR1 SEHNR and CDR2 FQNEAQ come from the germline V gene (reference sequence). Here the CDR3 DNA reads TGTGCCAGCAGCACTAATCGGGTCGAAGCTTTCTTT. This encodes CASSTNRVEAFF.

V gene TRBV5-4 combines with J gene TRBJ1-2, with unresolved D. The CDR3 extends over 13 amino acids. Trimming pared 0 bases from V and 7 bases from J, leaving 10 bases between. CDR1 is SGHNT and CDR2 is YYREEE in the germline V gene (reference sequence). In DNA, the CDR3 is TGTGCCAGCAGCTTGGCTAAGGGCGGTGGCTACACCTTC. It specifies CASSLAKGGGYTF.

The gene calls are TRBV7-3 and TRBJ2-2; D unclear. V lost 5 bases and J lost 5, with 12 bases in between. There are 14 residues in the CDR3. Per the germline V gene, CDR1 is SGHTA and CDR2 is FQGTGA. CDR3 residues: CASSPRAETGELFF. CDR3 sequence (DNA): TGTGCCAGCAGCCCTAGGGCGGAAACCGGGGAGCTGTTTTTT.

This clone was seen only once. J is TRBJ1-6 and V is TRBV28, with 9 bases fitting TRBD1. The V gene's germline CDR1 is MDHEN and CDR2 SYDVKM. With V trimmed by 1 base and J by 16 bases, 5 bases remained unmatched. The length of the CDR3 is 13 residues. The CDR3 spells CASSLSPTGGLHF. In DNA, the CDR3 is TGTGCCAGCAGTTTATCTCCGACAGGGGGTCTCCACTTT.

This clone was seen a single time. This rearrangement joins TRBV5-6 to TRBJ1-3; TRBD1 matches at 9 bases. CDR3 length equals 18 residues. V was pared by 2 bases and J by 0 bases, with 9 bases of the junction left unmatched. CDR1 and CDR2 (germline): SGHDT, YYEEEE. DNA of the CDR3: TGTGCCAGCAGCTTTCTCGGACAGGGGAAGCTCTCTGGAAACACCATATATTTT. This gives the protein CASSFLGQGKLSGNTIYF.

The CDR3 sequence: CASSTGQSPNYGYTF. CDR3 sequence (DNA): TGTGCCAGTAGTACTGGACAGAGCCCTAACTATGGCTACACCTTC. The V and J genes are TRBV19 and TRBJ1-2; possible D gene TRBD1, 6 bases. The CDR3 extends over 15 amino acids. Germline CDR1 reads LNHDA; CDR2 reads SQIVND (reference sequence). V lost 4 bases to trimming and J lost 0 bases, with 12 bases between them.

This sequence joins TRBV5-1 and TRBJ2-7; D gene unclear. V lost 4 bases, J lost 2 bases, and 16 bases lay in between. The germline V gene encodes CDR1 SGHRS and CDR2 YFSETQ. This CDR3 contains 15 residues. In DNA form, the CDR3 reads TGCGCCAGCAGCATAGGACGGTCGACTCCCTACGAGCAGTACTTC. It encodes CASSIGRSTPYEQYF.

The chain has TRBV28 and TRBJ1-2, with TRBD1 matching over 10 bases. V shed 7 bases and J 7 bases; nucleotides not matched to a gene: 15. Looked up from germline, CDR1 is MDHEN and CDR2 is SYDVKM. CDR3 size: 16 residues. CDR3: CASILTIDRGLVGYTF. CDR3 sequence (DNA): TGTGCCAGCATCTTAACGATAGACAGGGGGCTTGTTGGCTACACCTTC.

This rearrangement joins TRBV7-3 to TRBJ2-3; the D is unclear. This CDR3 has 13 amino acids. Per the germline V gene, CDR1 is SGHTA and CDR2 is FQGTGA. The V gene lost 2 bases and the J gene lost 0 bases, with 3 bases spanning the gap. CDR3 in amino acids: CASSLQSTDTQYF. The CDR3 nucleotides are TGTGCCAGCAGCTTACAGAGCACAGATACGCAGTATTTT.

The gene calls are TRBV19 and TRBJ2-7; D is uncertain. CDR3 length: 15 residues. V was pared by 3 bases and J by 2 bases, with 14 bases between. CDR1 is LNHDA and CDR2 is SQIVND in the germline V gene (reference sequence). CDR3 amino acids: CASSMAFTSPYEQYF. In DNA, the CDR3 is TGTGCCAGTAGTATGGCCTTCACGAGTCCCTACGAGCAGTACTTC.

This clone was recorded only once. The chain couples TRBV29-1 to TRBJ2-7; D gene ambiguous. This CDR3 region has 13 residues. V gave up 4 bases and J gave up 3 bases, with 13 bases separating them. Germline CDR1 reads SQVTM; CDR2 reads ANQGSEA. The CDR3 region is CSVVIVSGYEQYF. For the CDR3, the DNA is TGCAGCGTTGTCATAGTGAGTGGCTACGAGCAGTACTTC.

This clone was observed a handful of times. The chain recombines TRBV19 with TRBJ1-5; the D is unclear. V dropped 3 bases and J dropped 2 bases, with 8 bases sitting between them. Germline V CDR1 and CDR2: LNHDA, SQIVND (reference sequence). The CDR3 sequence is 14 residues long. The CDR3 DNA is TGTGCCAGTAGTATTGAAGGAGGCAATCAGCCCCAGCATTTT. Encoded protein: CASSIEGGNQPQHF.